This T cell receptor (beta chain) was captured by sequencing in a study of T cell repertoires in cytomegalovirus infection. Study-wide background: Public TCR beta signature analysis indicated the presence of both CMV infection and matching HLA type. Study results and caveats: Clonotypes of TCR beta that were HLA-C-restricted and CMV-specific dominated the ex vivo response.

Between the trimmed V and J ends, which lost 5 bases and 4 bases, there was a span of 17 bases. Germline assignment: CDR1 SGHVS and CDR2 FNYEAQ. This CDR3 has 15 residues. TCRdb recomputed calls from the reads with MiXCR, one row per CDR3 protein. The table shows fewer than 850,000 distinct CDR3 sequences, with approximately 32% occurring only once. Details on this clonotype: The antigen remains unidentified.

The receptor was isolated from a human donor in good health (CMV status not recorded). Some clones in this sample may be carry-over from other donors' samples. This sample comprised cultured CD8+ T cells from PBMCs, obtained from culture after CMV antigen stimulation. V gene TRBV7-6 combines with J gene TRBJ1-2; D is unclear. The CDR3 DNA follows: TGTGCCAGCAGCCCCGGTAAAGTGCCGGGCTATGGCTACACCTTC. Residues: CASSPGKVPGYGYTF.